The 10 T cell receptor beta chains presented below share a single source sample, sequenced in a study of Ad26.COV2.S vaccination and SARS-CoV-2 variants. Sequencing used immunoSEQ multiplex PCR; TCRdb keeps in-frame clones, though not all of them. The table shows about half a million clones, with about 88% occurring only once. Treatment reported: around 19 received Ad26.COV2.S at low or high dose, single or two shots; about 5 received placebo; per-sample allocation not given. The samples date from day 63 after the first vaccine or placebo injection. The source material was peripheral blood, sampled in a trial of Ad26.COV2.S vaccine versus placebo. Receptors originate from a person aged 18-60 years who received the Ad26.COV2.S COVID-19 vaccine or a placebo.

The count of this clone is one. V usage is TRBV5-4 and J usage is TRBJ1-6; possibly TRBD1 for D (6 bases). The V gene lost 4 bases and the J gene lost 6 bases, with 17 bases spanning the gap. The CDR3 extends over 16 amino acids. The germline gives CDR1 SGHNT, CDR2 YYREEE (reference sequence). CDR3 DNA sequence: TGTGCCAGCAGCGTCAACTCACAGGGTTTTAATTCACCCCTCCACTTT. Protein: CASSVNSQGFNSPLHF.

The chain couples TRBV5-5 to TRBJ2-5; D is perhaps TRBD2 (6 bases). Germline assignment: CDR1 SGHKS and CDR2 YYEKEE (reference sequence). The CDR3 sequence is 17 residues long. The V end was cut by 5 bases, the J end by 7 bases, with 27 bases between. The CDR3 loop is CASSLSGLGTGERTQYF. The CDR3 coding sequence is TGTGCCAGCAGTCTGTCTGGGCTAGGGACGGGGGAGAGGACCCAGTACTTC.

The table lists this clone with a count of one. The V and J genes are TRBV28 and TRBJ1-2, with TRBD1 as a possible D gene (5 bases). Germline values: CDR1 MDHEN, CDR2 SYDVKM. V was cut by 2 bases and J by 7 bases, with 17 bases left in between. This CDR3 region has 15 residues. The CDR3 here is CASSLLRGQGSGYTF. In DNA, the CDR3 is TGTGCCAGCAGTTTACTACGAGGGCAGGGTAGTGGCTACACCTTC.

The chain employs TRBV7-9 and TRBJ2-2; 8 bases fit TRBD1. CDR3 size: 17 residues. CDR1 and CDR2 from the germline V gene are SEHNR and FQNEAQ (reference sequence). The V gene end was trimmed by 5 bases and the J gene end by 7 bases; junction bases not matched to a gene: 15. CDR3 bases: TGTGCCAGCAGCCAATTTTTGCACGACAGGGGTGACGGGGAGCTGTTTTTT. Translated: CASSQFLHDRGDGELFF.

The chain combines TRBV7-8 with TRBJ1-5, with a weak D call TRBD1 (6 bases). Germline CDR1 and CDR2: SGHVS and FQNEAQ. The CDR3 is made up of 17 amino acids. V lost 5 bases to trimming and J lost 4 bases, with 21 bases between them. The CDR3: CASSPGTRGAKNQPQHF. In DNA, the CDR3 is TGTGCCAGCAGCCCCGGGACAAGGGGTGCGAAGAATCAGCCCCAGCATTTT.

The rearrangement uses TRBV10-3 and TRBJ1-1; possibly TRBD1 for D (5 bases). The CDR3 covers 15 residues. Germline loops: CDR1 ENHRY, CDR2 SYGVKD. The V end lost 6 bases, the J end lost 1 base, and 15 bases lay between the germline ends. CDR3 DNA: TGTGCCATCAGCGCCCTCGGGCAGGGGAACACTGAAGCTTTCTTT. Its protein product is CAISALGQGNTEAFF.

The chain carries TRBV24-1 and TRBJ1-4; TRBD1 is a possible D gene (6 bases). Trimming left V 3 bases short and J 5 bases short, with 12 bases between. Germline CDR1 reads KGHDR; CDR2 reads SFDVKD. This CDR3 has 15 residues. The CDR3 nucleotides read TGTGCCACCAGTGATCCGGGGGCGCCCAATGAAAAACTGTTTTTT. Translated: CATSDPGAPNEKLFF.

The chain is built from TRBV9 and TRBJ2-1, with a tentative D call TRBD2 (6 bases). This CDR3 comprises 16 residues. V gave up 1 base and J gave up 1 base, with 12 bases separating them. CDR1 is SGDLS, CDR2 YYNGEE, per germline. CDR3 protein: CASSVSQGLSYNEQFF. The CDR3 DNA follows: TGTGCCAGCAGCGTAAGTCAGGGACTTTCCTACAATGAGCAGTTCTTC.

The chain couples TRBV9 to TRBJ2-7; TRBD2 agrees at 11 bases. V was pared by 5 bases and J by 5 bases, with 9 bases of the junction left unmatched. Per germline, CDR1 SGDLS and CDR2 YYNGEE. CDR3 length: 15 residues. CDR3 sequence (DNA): TGTGCCAGCAGTGCCCCTAGCGGGGGGATGAACGAGCAGTACTTC. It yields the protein CASSAPSGGMNEQYF.

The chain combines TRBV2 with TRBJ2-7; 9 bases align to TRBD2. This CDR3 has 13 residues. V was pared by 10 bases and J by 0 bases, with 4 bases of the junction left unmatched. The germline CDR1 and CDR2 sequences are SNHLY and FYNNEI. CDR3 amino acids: CATHSGSSYEQYF. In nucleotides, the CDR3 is TGTGCCACCCATAGCGGGAGCTCCTACGAGCAGTACTTC.